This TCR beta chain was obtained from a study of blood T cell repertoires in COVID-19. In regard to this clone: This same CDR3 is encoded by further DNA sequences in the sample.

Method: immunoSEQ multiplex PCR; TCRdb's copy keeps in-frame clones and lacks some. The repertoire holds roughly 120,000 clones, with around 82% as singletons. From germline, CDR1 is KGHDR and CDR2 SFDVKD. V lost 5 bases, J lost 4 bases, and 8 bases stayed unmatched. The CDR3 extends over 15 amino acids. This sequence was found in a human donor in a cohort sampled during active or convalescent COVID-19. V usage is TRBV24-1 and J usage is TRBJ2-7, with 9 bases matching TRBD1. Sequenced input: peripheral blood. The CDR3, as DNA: TGTGCCACCAGTGCCCCGGGACAGGGAGTATACGAGCAGTACTTC. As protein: CATSAPGQGVYEQYF.